The clone carrying this T cell receptor beta chain appeared many times. Antigen specificity is unknown. The read falls 3 residues short of the CDR3 end, and the missing part is taken from the germline J gene. This entry comes from a study of T cell clonality in common variable immunodeficiency. Overall study findings and caveats: Shared TCRbeta clones were fewer between CVID subjects than controls.

CVID and control samples used equivalent genomic DNA input. Using immunoSEQ multiplex PCR, the repertoire was profiled, and TCRdb retains in-frame clones only, with some absent. In total the sample includes approximately 58,000 clones, none of them seen once. V shed 6 bases, J shed 6 bases, and the junction held 6 bases outside the gene matches. In germline, CDR1 is DFQATT, CDR2 SNEGSKA (reference sequence). The CDR3 contains 14 residues. The sample taken for sequencing was peripheral blood mononuclear cells. The receptor's source is a person between 18 and 70 years old in good health. The gene calls are TRBV20-1 and TRBJ1-4, with 11 bases that match TRBD1. The part of the CDR3 DNA that was read is TGCAGTGCCACTGTGGGACAGGGGGATGAAAAA. Residues: CSATVGQGDEK. The whole CDR3 is CSATVGQGDEKLFF.